Listed below are T cell receptor beta chains from one sample, sequenced in a study of identifying expanded T cells in peripheral blood. Some clones are missing from TCRdb's copy, which holds only in-frame ones; the method was immunoSEQ multiplex PCR. The table shows about 120,000 clones, with 75% to 90% occurring only once. The sample comprised blood. The receptors here all came from a person aged 18-70 years in good health. The CDR3 runs from the conserved cysteine through the conserved F or W. Clone size, where shown, is once, few, many, or a class for clones that have expanded.

clone size,V gene,CDR3 protein
.,TRBV6-6,CASSYQGVRETQYF
.,TRBV11-3,CASSLGGTTYEQYF
.,TRBV9,CASSTSGQNFNYGYTF
.,TRBV18,CASSETGSSMNTEAFF
once,TRBV11-2,CASTSIWWQRLNSPLHF
.,TRBV4-1,CASSQEGPTYGYTF
.,TRBV5-1,CASSPRPGQGVDTIYF
.,TRBV11-2,CASSLNTDTQYF
.,TRBV7-9,CASSLAYIGYEQYF
once,TRBV15,CATSPRKGAPQRNEKLFF
.,TRBV10-3,CAISEGTRNSYNSPLHF
.,TRBV6-6,CASSYYETETQYF
.,TRBV18,CASSPPNGRFNNEQFF
.,TRBV5-8,CASSLGTGAFNEQFF
.,TRBV19,CASTRAGPSDATNEKLFF
.,TRBV5-5,CASSSTPQDSNQPQHF
few,TRBV19,CASSDQGNSGNTIYF
.,TRBV18,CASSPRDSSITNYGYTF
.,TRBV19,CAAQGQFNQPQHF
once,TRBV28,CASSSGTAAYGYTF
.,TRBV7-3,CASSLQGGDGYTF
once,TRBV4-3,CASSQEAGHRATNEKLFF
.,TRBV11-1,CASSFGPGGTYGYTF
once,TRBV6-4,CASSDSAIRDRDKYTEAFF
.,TRBV11-2,CASSHPFRLAGYQAYEQYF
.,TRBV5-1,CASRKPSPHSGEYQETQYF
once,TRBV6-5,CASSLTGTTGELFF
once,TRBV15,CATSRDLAQPAGGAAFF
.,TRBV18,CASSLTPRRERDGYTF
.,TRBV5-5,CASSLGHGEQYF
few,TRBV4-1,CASSQLNTEAFF
.,TRBV4-3,CASSQGITGLNEKLFF
.,TRBV6-1,CASSERLRVSYEQYF
.,TRBV9,CASSVGGSSYNSPLHF
.,TRBV30,CAWSGFDKAYQPQHF